A selection of T cell receptor beta chains follows, all from one sample in a study of T and B cells in COVID-19 patients. TCRdb independently ran MiXCR on the multiplex PCR reads; one entry per CDR3 protein. Among some 14,000 distinct CDR3 sequences listed, 25% were seen once. The sequenced material came from blood. The source is a human donor who had recovered from COVID-19. The CDR3 runs from the conserved cysteine through the conserved F or W. Fields, in order: D gene, clone size, J gene, V gene, CDR3 DNA, CDR3 protein. The D gene is left open where the match is weak. Clone size, where shown, is once, few, many, or a class for clones that have expanded.

d_gene: -; abundance: many; j_gene: TRBJ1-2; v_gene: TRBV12-3/TRBV12-4; CDR3nt: TGTGCCAGCAGTCTTGACAGCAACTATGGCTACACCTTC; CDR3aa: CASSLDSNYGYTF
d_gene: TRBD2; abundance: -; j_gene: TRBJ2-1; v_gene: TRBV11-1; CDR3nt: TGTGCCAGCAGCTTAGAACTAGCGGGGGGGACCTACAATGAGCAGTTCTTC; CDR3aa: CASSLELAGGTYNEQFF
d_gene: TRBD1; abundance: medium-sized; j_gene: TRBJ1-1; v_gene: TRBV29-1; CDR3nt: TGCAGCGTGGCAGGGGGCGCGACTGAAGCTTTCTTT; CDR3aa: CSVAGGATEAFF
d_gene: TRBD2; abundance: -; j_gene: TRBJ2-1; v_gene: TRBV6-4; CDR3nt: TGTGCCAGCAGTGACTCCGGGGGGGGGGACCCCAATGAGCAGTTCTTC; CDR3aa: CASSDSGGGDPNEQFF
d_gene: -; abundance: many; j_gene: TRBJ2-7; v_gene: TRBV15; CDR3nt: TGTGCCACCAGCAGAGAACCCGGGGGACCGCAGTACTTC; CDR3aa: CATSREPGGPQYF
d_gene: TRBD1; abundance: -; j_gene: TRBJ2-7; v_gene: TRBV7-9; CDR3nt: TGTGCCAGCAGTCCGAGAGGAACAGGGGAGCTTAGTATGCGCGAGCAGTACTTC; CDR3aa: CASSPRGTGELSMREQYF
d_gene: -; abundance: many; j_gene: TRBJ1-4; v_gene: TRBV12-3/TRBV12-4; CDR3nt: TGTGCCAGCAGTCCTGGCATGGGAGTTAATGAAAAACTGTTTTTT; CDR3aa: CASSPGMGVNEKLFF
d_gene: -; abundance: once; j_gene: TRBJ2-1; v_gene: TRBV20-1; CDR3nt: TGCAGTGCCGCCCCCCCCACCTACTCCTACAATGAGCAGTTCTTC; CDR3aa: CSAAPPTYSYNEQFF
d_gene: -; abundance: -; j_gene: TRBJ1-1; v_gene: TRBV5-1; CDR3nt: TGCGCCAGCAGGTCGAGTCACCAGGGGACCACTGAAGCTTTCTTT; CDR3aa: CASRSSHQGTTEAFF
d_gene: TRBD2; abundance: -; j_gene: TRBJ2-1; v_gene: TRBV19; CDR3nt: TGTGCCAGTACCGGGACTATAGGCAATGAGCAGTTCTTC; CDR3aa: CASTGTIGNEQFF
d_gene: -; abundance: -; j_gene: TRBJ1-2; v_gene: TRBV14; CDR3nt: TGTGCCAGCAGTAGGTCCCTCGAGGGCTATGGCTACACCTTC; CDR3aa: CASSRSLEGYGYTF
d_gene: -; abundance: -; j_gene: TRBJ1-4; v_gene: TRBV6-4; CDR3nt: TGTGCCAGCAGTGTTACGACCCCGGGGACTAATGAAAAACTGTTTTTT; CDR3aa: CASSVTTPGTNEKLFF
d_gene: -; abundance: medium-sized; j_gene: TRBJ2-1; v_gene: TRBV29-1; CDR3nt: TGCAGCGTTCTGCCCATCTACAATGAGCAGTTCTTC; CDR3aa: CSVLPIYNEQFF
d_gene: -; abundance: few; j_gene: TRBJ1-3; v_gene: TRBV6-5; CDR3nt: TGTGCCAGCAGTTATAAGGAGGGAGACACCATATATTTT; CDR3aa: CASSYKEGDTIYF
d_gene: -; abundance: -; j_gene: TRBJ1-5; v_gene: TRBV13; CDR3nt: TGTGCCAGCGCTCGGGCCGCTTATAGCAATCAGCCCCAGCATTTT; CDR3aa: CASARAAYSNQPQHF
d_gene: -; abundance: few; j_gene: TRBJ2-7; v_gene: TRBV7-2; CDR3nt: TGTGCCAGCAGCTTAGCGGGGGGGCCCTACGAGCAGTACTTC; CDR3aa: CASSLAGGPYEQYF
d_gene: TRBD2; abundance: few; j_gene: TRBJ2-1; v_gene: TRBV12-5; CDR3nt: TGTGCTAGTGGTTTGCTTGGGGGGGGACTAGCGGGAAGGGTTGAGCAGTTCTTC; CDR3aa: CASGLLGGGLAGRVEQFF
d_gene: TRBD2; abundance: medium-sized; j_gene: TRBJ2-7; v_gene: TRBV30; CDR3nt: TGTGCCTGGAGGAAAACTAGCGGGATTGGGCAGTACTTC; CDR3aa: CAWRKTSGIGQYF
d_gene: -; abundance: many; j_gene: TRBJ1-5; v_gene: TRBV6-6; CDR3nt: TGTGCCAGCAGTTATCAGGGTATGGGCAATCAGCCCCAGCATTTT; CDR3aa: CASSYQGMGNQPQHF
d_gene: -; abundance: few; j_gene: TRBJ2-7; v_gene: TRBV7-9; CDR3nt: TGTGCCAGCAGCTTCGGGTCCGGACTATTCTACGAGCAGTACTTC; CDR3aa: CASSFGSGLFYEQYF
d_gene: TRBD2; abundance: -; j_gene: TRBJ2-5; v_gene: TRBV14; CDR3nt: TGTGCCAGCAGTGAACGGCGGGAGGGCGGGCAAGAGACCCAGTACTTC; CDR3aa: CASSERREGGQETQYF
d_gene: TRBD1; abundance: medium-sized; j_gene: TRBJ2-7; v_gene: TRBV27; CDR3nt: TGTGCCAGCAGTCGACGGACAGGGGAAGAGCAGTACTTC; CDR3aa: CASSRRTGEEQYF
d_gene: -; abundance: few; j_gene: TRBJ1-6; v_gene: TRBV12-3/TRBV12-4; CDR3nt: TGTGCCAGCAGTTCTGGGCGTAACCTCTATAATTCACCCCTCCACTTT; CDR3aa: CASSSGRNLYNSPLHF
d_gene: TRBD1; abundance: once; j_gene: TRBJ1-4; v_gene: TRBV28; CDR3nt: TGTGCCAGCAAATCGGACAGGTCTAATGAAAAACTGTTTTTT; CDR3aa: CASKSDRSNEKLFF
d_gene: -; abundance: many; j_gene: TRBJ1-2; v_gene: TRBV27; CDR3nt: TGTGCCAGCAGTTTAGGCTCTAGGGAGCAGGAGTATCGCTACACCTTC; CDR3aa: CASSLGSREQEYRYTF